One sample yielded the 4 T cell receptor beta chains listed below, sequenced in a study of shared clonotypes between healthy human individuals. The naive CD8 population came from CD45RO-negative cells selected for CCR7, without terminally differentiated effector memory CD45RA+ cells. The table came from immunoSEQ multiplex PCR; TCRdb's copy has only in-frame clones and leaves some out. The repertoire includes nearly 2 million clones, about 95% of them detected once, and around 1% sits in the top ten. Sequenced: naive CD8+ T cells sorted from blood. These receptors all stem from a man younger than 30 in good health.

The genes are TRBV2 and TRBJ1-6; D remains unclear. The CDR3 length is 14 residues. Trimming took off 4 bases at V and 7 bases at J, with 11 bases between the two ends. CDR1 is SNHLY, CDR2 FYNNEI, per germline. DNA for the CDR3: TGTGCCAGCAGTGGGGAGACAAGAAATTCACCCCTCCACTTT. It encodes CASSGETRNSPLHF.

This clone was counted once. The V call is TRBV2, the J call TRBJ2-3; 8 bases are a match to TRBD2. The CDR3 is 16 amino acids. Germline CDR1 SNHLY, CDR2 FYNNEI. V shed 1 base, J shed 3 bases, and the junction held 6 bases outside the gene matches. CDR3 loop: CASSEGDGRGTDTQYF. DNA for the CDR3: TGTGCCAGCAGTGAAGGGGACGGGAGGGGGACAGATACGCAGTATTTT.

In the case of this clone: Other DNA sequences in this specimen translate into the identical CDR3. The chain recombines TRBV9 with TRBJ1-1; 10 bases agree with TRBD1. CDR1 is SGDLS and CDR2 is YYNGEE in the germline V gene. The CDR3 runs 14 residues. V lost 3 bases, J lost 5 bases, and 4 bases stayed unmatched. CDR3 nucleotides: TGTGCCAGCAGCGCTGGACAGGGGGGGACTGAAGCTTTCTTT. Amino acids: CASSAGQGGTEAFF.

The rearrangement uses TRBV28 and TRBJ2-5; perhaps TRBD2 as D (6 bases). This CDR3 is built from 17 residues. Germline V gene lookup returns CDR1 MDHEN and CDR2 SYDVKM. Between the trimmed V and J ends, which lost 4 bases and 4 bases, there was a span of 22 bases. The CDR3 here is CASSSGLFPWWIETQYF. The CDR3, as DNA: TGTGCCAGCAGTTCGGGACTCTTCCCCTGGTGGATAGAGACCCAGTACTTC.